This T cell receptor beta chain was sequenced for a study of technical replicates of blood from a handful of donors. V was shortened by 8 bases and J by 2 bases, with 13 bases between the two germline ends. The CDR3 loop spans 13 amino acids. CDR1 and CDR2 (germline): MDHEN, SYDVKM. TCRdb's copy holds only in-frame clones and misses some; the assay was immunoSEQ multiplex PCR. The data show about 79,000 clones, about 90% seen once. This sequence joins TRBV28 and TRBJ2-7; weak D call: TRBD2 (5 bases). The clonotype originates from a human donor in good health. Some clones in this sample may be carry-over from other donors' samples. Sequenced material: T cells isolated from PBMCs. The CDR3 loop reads CASGRGLPYEQYF. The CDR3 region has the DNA TGTGCCAGCGGGCGAGGACTCCCCTACGAGCAGTACTTC.